This section outlines one T cell receptor beta chain sequence together with its context. Its target is unknown. The data were produced by immunoSEQ multiplex PCR, yet TCRdb's version contains in-frame clones alone and is incomplete. The data contain about 36,000 clones, just under 80% of them seen just once; the ten biggest clones take up 7.5% to 10%. Cyclophosphamide on days +3 and +4 followed busulfan-fludarabine conditioning and a marrow graft. The entry originates in a study of T cells after posttransplantation cyclophosphamide. Study-wide findings and caveats: Tissue-infiltrating T cells from skin or gut overlapped little with blood T cells. TRB clonality was highly associated with recipient CMV seropositivity and reactivation. Donor-recipient repertoire similarity was low at 1-2 months, rising over year one.

V lost 5 bases, J lost 6 bases, and 14 bases lay in between. Germline CDR1 is KGHSH and CDR2 is LQKENI. The CDR3 consists of 15 residues. The V call is TRBV18, the J call TRBJ1-6; maybe TRBD1 (5 bases). Sequencing used CD4+ T cells sorted from blood, obtained 1,900 to 2,000 days after a stem cell transplant with posttransplant cyclophosphamide. This sequence was found in a female patient between 40 and 50 years old who received an allogeneic stem cell transplant from a related donor, was CMV-positive, and had no GVHD. Some T cells may be provided by the graft donor. The CDR3 here is CASSTQIQANSPLHF. CDR3 nucleotide sequence: TGTGCCAGCTCAACTCAAATACAGGCTAATTCACCCCTCCACTTT.